This T cell receptor (beta chain) comes out of a study of blood T cell repertoires in COVID-19. Overall study context: PBMCs, B-cell-depleted T cells, or T cells were the source of the cDNA or gDNA that made up the material.

Authors' data handling: Counts of nucleated cells, estimated from reference gene primer amplification, were obtained. Sequencing was performed with immunoSEQ multiplex PCR; in TCRdb, only in-frame clones are kept and a portion is missing. D and trimming were read from the DNA, whereas the V and J calls and clone size are those reported in that table. Seen here are under 75,000 clones, 85% to 95% observed once, and the top ten hold 4.6%. This CDR3 region has 14 residues. V shed 7 bases and J 9 bases; nucleotides not matched to a gene: 7. Germline V gene lookup returns CDR1 ENHRY and CDR2 SYGVKD. The chain links TRBV10-3 to TRBJ1-6, with 9 nucleotides matching TRBD1. The sequence came from a man aged 50 to 60 with active COVID-19. The material sequenced was peripheral blood. CDR3 coding DNA: TGTGCCATCACCAGGGACAGGGCGGGTTCACCCCTCCACTTT. The encoded protein is CAITRDRAGSPLHF.